Below are 27 T cell receptor beta chains sequenced from a single sample in a study of shared clonotypes between healthy human individuals. Using immunoSEQ multiplex PCR, the repertoire was profiled, and TCRdb retains in-frame clones only, with some absent. The repertoire includes 2.5 million or so clones, over 85% of them detected once, and over 0.12% sits in the top ten. What was sequenced was naive CD4+ T cells sorted from blood. Subset of the sample: CD45RA+ positively selected. Receptors were obtained from a man aged 18 to 29 in good health.

This chain joins TRBV5-4 and TRBJ2-3, with D possibly being TRBD1 or TRBD2 (6 bases each). Trimming pared 4 bases from V and 6 bases from J, leaving 21 bases between. Germline-derived CDR1 and CDR2 are SGHNT and YYREEE (reference sequence). The CDR3 spans 16 residues. CDR3 in amino acids: CASSPQVTPGGDTQYF. In DNA, the CDR3 is TGTGCCAGCAGCCCACAGGTCACGCCCGGGGGCGATACGCAGTATTTT.

A few counts support this clone. The V call is TRBV15, the J call TRBJ1-6; D possibly corresponds to TRBD1 (6 bases). The CDR3 has 15 amino acids. The V and J ends lost 2 bases and 7 bases respectively, with 12 bases between them. The V gene's germline CDR1 is LNHNV and CDR2 YYDKDF (reference sequence). CDR3 in amino acids: CATSRTGSGNSPLHF. The CDR3 DNA reads TGTGCCACCAGCAGAACAGGGTCGGGAAATTCACCCCTCCACTTT.

The rearrangement links TRBV6-5 to TRBJ1-4; D is possibly TRBD1 (5 bases). Germline V gene sequence: CDR1 MNHEY, CDR2 SVGAGI. Trimming left V 5 bases short and J 4 bases short, with 8 bases between. The CDR3 has 13 residues. The CDR3 loop reads CASSRQYNEKLFF. The DNA for the CDR3 is TGTGCCAGCAGTCGACAGTATAATGAAAAACTGTTTTTT.

This clone has only one observation. J is TRBJ2-1 and V is TRBV5-1, with 10 bases lining up with TRBD2. The CDR3 contains 16 residues. CDR1 SGHRS and CDR2 YFSETQ come from the germline V gene. V lost 4 bases to trimming and J lost 9 bases; unmatched junction nucleotides: 13. DNA for the CDR3: TGCGCCAGCAGCCCGACTGGTAGCGGGGGGCGGAGTGAGCAGTTCTTC. This sequence encodes CASSPTGSGGRSEQFF. The variable domain in full, completed from reference TRBV5-1 and TRBJ2-1, reads KAGVTQTPRYLIKTRGQQVTLSCSPISGHRSVSWYQQTPGQGLQFLFEYFSETQRNKGNFPGRFSGRQFSNSRSEMNVSTLELGDSALYLCASSPTGSGGRSEQFFGPGTRLTVL.

The DNA of the CDR3 is TGTGCCAGCAGCTTATTCGGGATCATCCATAATTCACCCCTCCACTTT. This codes for CASSLFGIIHNSPLHF. This chain joins TRBV11-2 and TRBJ1-6; D uncertain. The germline V and J ends were trimmed by 2 bases and 5 bases, with 13 bases remaining between them. This CDR3 comprises 16 residues. The germline CDR1 and CDR2 sequences are SGHAT and FQNNGV. Drawing the rest from reference TRBV11-2 and TRBJ1-6, the complete variable domain is EAGVAQSPRYKIIEKRQSVAFWCNPISGHATLYWYQQILGQGPKLLIQFQNNGVVDDSQLPKDRFSAERLKGVDSTLKIQPAKLEDSAVYLCASSLFGIIHNSPLHFGNGTRLTVT.

The chain combines TRBV7-8 with TRBJ2-2; TRBD1 agrees at 10 bases. CDR3 length: 16 amino acids. Germline V gene lookup returns CDR1 SGHVS and CDR2 FQNEAQ. V shed 5 bases, J shed 5 bases, and the junction held 8 bases outside the gene matches. CDR3 sequence reads: CASSLPGTGVTGELFF. The CDR3 nucleotides read TGTGCCAGCAGCCTGCCCGGGACAGGGGTAACCGGGGAGCTGTTTTTT.

The rearrangement uses TRBV28 and TRBJ1-1, with TRBD1 as a possible D gene (5 bases). There are 14 residues in the CDR3. V was shortened by 5 bases and J by 5 bases, with 15 bases between the two germline ends. CDR1 and CDR2 (germline): MDHEN, SYDVKM. CDR3 protein: CASSMGQSGTEAFF. In DNA form, the CDR3 reads TGTGCCAGCAGTATGGGGCAGTCAGGGACTGAAGCTTTCTTT. The full variable domain, its missing parts supplied by reference TRBV28 and TRBJ1-1, is DVKVTQSSRYLVKRTGEKVFLECVQDMDHENMFWYRQDPGLGLRLIYFSYDVKMKEKGDIPEGYSVSREKKERFSLILESASTNQTSMYLCASSMGQSGTEAFFGQGTRLTVV.

This clone was found once. The chain carries TRBV7-2 and TRBJ2-1, with 10 bases fitting TRBD2. The CDR3 runs to 14 residues. The germline CDR1 and CDR2 sequences are SGHTA and FQGNSA. The V gene end was trimmed by 9 bases and the J gene end by 10 bases; junction bases not matched to a gene: 12. CDR3 nucleotide sequence: TGTGCCAGTCCTAAGACTAGCGGGCCATCCGAGCAGTTCTTC. It is translated as CASPKTSGPSEQFF.

CDR3 nucleotide sequence: TGTGCCAGCACGAAGGGCCAGGCGGCGGGCACCTTC. As protein: CASTKGQAAGTF. The chain joins TRBV6-6 to TRBJ1-2; D gene uncertain. From germline, CDR1 is MNHNY and CDR2 SVGAGI (reference sequence). This CDR3 is 12 amino acids long. V was pared by 7 bases and J by 13 bases, with 19 bases between.

This chain links TRBV2 with TRBJ1-1, with D tentatively TRBD1 (6 bases). Trimming left V 7 bases short and J 0 bases short, with 12 bases between. The CDR3 length is 14 residues. CDR1 SNHLY and CDR2 FYNNEI come from the germline V gene. CDR3 DNA sequence: TGTGCCAGCACCTTTGACAGGCTGAACACTGAAGCTTTCTTT. It is translated as CASTFDRLNTEAFF.

The V call is TRBV30, the J call TRBJ2-7; D not resolved. V gave up 2 bases and J gave up 1 base, with 15 bases separating them. The CDR3 sequence is 15 residues long. Germline CDR1 reads GTSNPN; CDR2 reads SVGIG (reference sequence). This CDR3 reads CAWSLTPTASYEQYF. CDR3 coding DNA: TGTGCCTGGAGTTTGACTCCCACGGCGTCCTACGAGCAGTACTTC.

This clone has just one count. The chain combines TRBV4-1 with TRBJ2-5, with a tentative D call TRBD2 (6 bases). Trimming shortened V by 0 bases and J by 7 bases, and 9 bases separated the two germline ends. The CDR3 is made up of 13 amino acids. Looked up from germline, CDR1 is MGHRA and CDR2 is YSYEKL. DNA of the CDR3: TGCGCCAGCAGCCAAGATACTAGCACGACCCAGTACTTC. Translating it yields CASSQDTSTTQYF.

The chain links TRBV29-1 to TRBJ1-1; tentatively, D is TRBD1 (5 bases). The length of the CDR3 is 12 residues. Germline values: CDR1 SQVTM, CDR2 ANQGSEA. V was shortened by 8 bases and J by 4 bases, with 14 bases between the two germline ends. The CDR3 here is CSSGGGSTEAFF. CDR3 sequence (DNA): TGCAGCTCGGGGGGGGGAAGCACTGAAGCTTTCTTT.

The V and J genes are TRBV2 and TRBJ2-3; D is unclear. V was clipped by 3 bases and J by 7 bases, with 17 bases between them. Germline values: CDR1 SNHLY, CDR2 FYNNEI. The CDR3 has 15 residues. CDR3 in amino acids: CASSDSTWKGYTQYF. Written as DNA, the CDR3 is TGTGCCAGCAGTGACTCCACTTGGAAGGGTTATACGCAGTATTTT.

This chain connects TRBV6-5 to TRBJ2-7; weak D call: TRBD1 (6 bases). CDR1 MNHEY and CDR2 SVGAGI come from the germline V gene. Trimming removed 0 bases at V and 5 bases at J, with 14 bases between. This CDR3 comprises 15 residues. The CDR3 nucleotides read TGTGCCAGCAGTTACTCGCCAGGGGCCGAAAACGAGCAGTACTTC. Translating it yields CASSYSPGAENEQYF.

The CDR3: CASSPSIQGTDTQYF. CDR3 DNA: TGTGCCAGCTCACCAAGCATCCAGGGCACAGATACGCAGTATTTT. The chain recombines TRBV18 with TRBJ2-3; D remains ambiguous. This CDR3 has 15 residues. Germline CDR1 KGHSH, CDR2 LQKENI. The V gene lost 2 bases and the J gene lost 1 base, with 10 bases spanning the gap. The full variable domain, rest sourced from reference TRBV18 and TRBJ2-3, is NAGVMQNPRHLVRRRGQEARLRCSPMKGHSHVYWYRQLPEEGLKFMVYLQKENIIDESGMPKERFSAEFPKEGPSILRIQQVVRGDSAAYFCASSPSIQGTDTQYFGPGTRLTVL.

V is TRBV11-2 and J is TRBJ2-3; D may correspond to TRBD1 or TRBD2 (5 bases each). The CDR3 has 17 residues. With 5 bases removed from V and 6 bases from J, the gap between germline ends came to 24 bases. From germline, CDR1 is SGHAT and CDR2 FQNNGV. CDR3 coding DNA: TGTGCCAGCAGCGAAGGATCGGACCCATTTGAGGGGGATACGCAGTATTTT. As protein: CASSEGSDPFEGDTQYF.

This clone has a single count. V is TRBV11-3 and J is TRBJ2-5, with 11 nucleotides matching TRBD2. Losses at the gene ends were 3 bases for V and 4 bases for J; bases not matched to a gene: 7. Germline V gene sequence: CDR1 SGHNT, CDR2 YENEEA. The CDR3 loop spans 16 amino acids. The CDR3 sequence is CASSFGGTSGSETQYF. CDR3 in DNA: TGTGCCAGCAGCTTTGGCGGGACTAGCGGTTCAGAGACCCAGTACTTC.

This sequence joins TRBV2 and TRBJ2-1; no firm D call. The V gene's germline CDR1 is SNHLY and CDR2 FYNNEI. Trimming left V 0 bases short and J 1 base short, with 13 bases between. The CDR3 has 17 residues. The CDR3, as DNA: TGTGCCAGCAGTGAAGCGCTCGAGTGGGATTCCTACAATGAGCAGTTCTTC. Its protein is CASSEALEWDSYNEQFF.

The chain recombines TRBV2 with TRBJ2-2, with a weak D call TRBD2 (5 bases). The CDR3 runs 15 residues. CDR1 and CDR2 from the germline V gene are SNHLY and FYNNEI. Trimming left V 6 bases short and J 1 base short, with 12 bases between. DNA of the CDR3: TGTGCCAGCAGATTCACGGCGGGGAACACCGGGGAGCTGTTTTTT. It is translated as CASRFTAGNTGELFF.

This chain links TRBV5-1 with TRBJ2-2, with D tentatively TRBD2 (6 bases). Per germline, CDR1 SGHRS and CDR2 YFSETQ. The CDR3 spans 17 residues. The V gene lost 4 bases and the J gene lost 0 bases, with 16 bases spanning the gap. CDR3 protein: CASSLRTISANTGELFF. The DNA for the CDR3 is TGCGCCAGCAGCCTCCGGACTATCTCCGCGAACACCGGGGAGCTGTTTTTT.

V usage is TRBV14 and J usage is TRBJ1-6, with 10 nucleotides matching TRBD1. The CDR3 sequence is 15 residues long. V gave up 4 bases and J gave up 8 bases; unmatched junction bases: 5. From germline, CDR1 is SGHDN and CDR2 FVKESK. The CDR3 DNA is TGTGCCAGCAGCCGACTGACAGGGGGCTATTCACCCCTCCACTTT. Its translation is CASSRLTGGYSPLHF.

This clone has more than one count but fewer than ten. The chain carries TRBV10-1 and TRBJ1-2; D is ambiguous. Germline CDR1 and CDR2: WNHNN and SYGVQD (reference sequence). The CDR3 is 13 amino acids. The V and J ends lost 5 bases and 4 bases respectively, with 11 bases between them. Written as DNA, the CDR3 is TGCGCCAGCAGTATTTCACCGGGCTATGGCTACACCTTC. This gives the protein CASSISPGYGYTF.

This sequence joins TRBV6-5 and TRBJ1-2; 9 bases match TRBD1. Looked up from germline, CDR1 is MNHEY and CDR2 is SVGAGI. V was clipped by 7 bases and J by 5 bases; unmatched bases: 11. This CDR3 is built from 15 residues. CDR3 DNA: TGTGCCAGCACCCAACCGGGACAGGGCTCGTATGGCTACACCTTC. This encodes CASTQPGQGSYGYTF.

This chain links TRBV20-1 with TRBJ2-7; possible D gene TRBD1, 6 bases. The V and J ends lost 8 bases and 5 bases respectively, with 13 bases between them. This CDR3 has 11 residues. CDR1 is DFQATT, CDR2 SNEGSKA, per germline (reference sequence). CDR3 residues: CSPLQGNEQYF. CDR3 in DNA: TGCAGTCCCTTACAGGGCAACGAGCAGTACTTC.

V usage is TRBV4-1 and J usage is TRBJ1-3; D gene unclear. V lost 3 bases and J 6 bases, leaving 12 bases between the germline ends. Germline CDR1 is MGHRA and CDR2 is YSYEKL. The CDR3 has 14 residues. CDR3 DNA: TGCGCCAGCAGCCAGGTTATCCCCGAAAACACCATATATTTT. The encoded protein is CASSQVIPENTIYF.

The chain couples TRBV4-1 to TRBJ1-2; D is uncertain. The CDR3 runs to 14 residues. Trimming took off 0 bases at V and 4 bases at J, with 9 bases between the two ends. CDR1 and CDR2 from the germline V gene are MGHRA and YSYEKL. The CDR3 loop reads CASSQDYVSYGYTF. In nucleotides, the CDR3 is TGCGCCAGCAGCCAAGATTACGTGTCCTATGGCTACACCTTC.